This record covers a single T cell receptor beta chain. Its antigen remains unidentified. Every patient experienced relapse after autologous stem cell transplantation, and brentuximab vedotin exposure varied. Germline CDR1 MNHNS, CDR2 SASEGT. This CDR3 spans 12 amino acids. Trimming took off 0 bases at V and 4 bases at J, with 1 base between the two ends. TCRdb's copy holds only in-frame clones and misses some; the assay was immunoSEQ multiplex PCR. The sample consists of about 97,000 clones, approximately 80% of them appearing once. These data originate in a study of PD-1 blockade in classical Hodgkin lymphoma. Findings and caveats of the study: Before treatment, complete responders showed about the same diversity as newly diagnosed patients. Why the repertoires differ is still unclear, perhaps disease activity or prior therapy. Reports indicated that newly diagnosed patients had lower baseline TCR diversity than healthy donors did.

Sequencing used peripheral blood mononuclear cells (PBMCs), obtained at baseline. This chain joins TRBV6-1 and TRBJ2-1, with unresolved D. This TCR derives from a human donor with classical Hodgkin lymphoma. As DNA, the CDR3 is TGTGCCAGCAGTGAAGCGTACAATGAGCAGTTCTTC. This encodes CASSEAYNEQFF.